These T cell receptor beta chains were read from a single sample in a study of control samples from healthy donors and cancer patients. Sequencing used immunoSEQ multiplex PCR; TCRdb keeps in-frame clones, though not all of them. The sample lists under 450,000 clones; 80% to 95% were seen once. Material: PBMCs. Receptors originate from a man aged 40-49 years with head and neck cancer. Each CDR3 is given with its conserved first and last residue. D genes are given only for firm matches. Expanded clones are given a class, and other clones once, few, many or no size at all.

.,.,TRBJ1-2,TRBV11-1,TGTGCCAGCAGGACCTCAAAGGGCTATGGCTACACCTTC,CASRTSKGYGYTF
TRBD1,.,TRBJ1-1,TRBV15,TGTGCCACCAGCAGACTACGGGACAGCCTGAACACTGAAGCTTTCTTT,CATSRLRDSLNTEAFF
.,.,TRBJ1-1,TRBV2,TGTGCCAGCAGTGTTCGCAGGGTTGAAGCTTTCTTT,CASSVRRVEAFF
.,.,TRBJ2-3,TRBV5-6,TGTGCCAGCAGCTTGGGTTTAGCCTCTAGCACAGATACGCAGTATTTT,CASSLGLASSTDTQYF
TRBD1,.,TRBJ2-7,TRBV11-2,TGTGCCAGCAGCTTGGGGACAGCTTTCTACGAGCAGTACTTC,CASSLGTAFYEQYF
TRBD2,once,TRBJ2-7,TRBV2,TGTGCCAGCAGTGGATTGACCGGACTAGCGGGGTCCTACGAGCAGTACTTC,CASSGLTGLAGSYEQYF
.,.,TRBJ1-3,TRBV6-1,TGTGCCAGCAGCGAAGGGGCGGCTGGAAACACCATATATTTT,CASSEGAAGNTIYF
.,.,TRBJ2-1,TRBV14,TGTGCCAGCAGCCAAGCAATTTTAGGGCAGGGGCCAAACAATGAGCAGTTCTTC,CASSQAILGQGPNNEQFF
.,.,TRBJ2-1,TRBV3-1/TRBV3-2,TGTGCCAGCAGCCAATTGGCGGCTGGGGTGGGTGAGCAGTTCTTC,CASSQLAAGVGEQFF
.,.,TRBJ2-6,TRBV5-6,TGTGCCAGCAGCTTGCGGGGGCGTGGGGCCAACGTCCTGACTTTC,CASSLRGRGANVLTF
.,.,TRBJ2-1,TRBV24-1,TGTGCCACCAGTGATTCCAAGGTAATACATGAGCAGTTCTTC,CATSDSKVIHEQFF
.,.,TRBJ1-2,TRBV4-2,TGTGCCAGCAGCCAAGATCATGGGGGAAGCTATGGCTACACCTTC,CASSQDHGGSYGYTF
.,.,TRBJ2-6,TRBV7-6,TGTGCCAGCAGCTTAAGATCAGCTGGGGCCAACGTCCTGACTTTC,CASSLRSAGANVLTF
.,.,TRBJ2-1,TRBV5-8,TGTGCCAGCAGTCGGACGAGGGGGTACAATGAGCAGTTCTTC,CASSRTRGYNEQFF
.,.,TRBJ2-1,TRBV29-1,TGCAGCGTTGAAGATCCCGGCCTGACCGGGGACGCGGAGGAGCAGTTCTTC,CSVEDPGLTGDAEEQFF
.,.,TRBJ2-5,TRBV9,TGTGCCAGCAGCCGTGGGGGGGCGGTCCAAGAGACCCAGTACTTC,CASSRGGAVQETQYF
.,.,TRBJ2-6,TRBV5-1,TGCGCCAGCAGCGCCCCAAGTTTATTTGGGGCCAACGTCCTGACTTTC,CASSAPSLFGANVLTF
.,.,TRBJ2-7,TRBV5-8,TGTGCCAGCAGCCCAGAAAACTCCTACGAGCAGTACTTC,CASSPENSYEQYF
.,.,TRBJ2-5,TRBV14,TGTGCCAGCAGCCAAGATGCAGGGTTCCAAGAGACCCAGTACTTC,CASSQDAGFQETQYF
TRBD1,.,TRBJ1-5,TRBV15,TGTGCCACCAGCAGAGTCGGGACAGGGGGCAAGAATCAGCCCCAGCATTTT,CATSRVGTGGKNQPQHF
.,once,TRBJ2-1,TRBV6-4,TGTGCCAGCAGCGCATTCTCCGGGACCGTCTCCTACAATGAGCAGTTCTTC,CASSAFSGTVSYNEQFF
TRBD1,once,TRBJ2-1,TRBV6-5,TGTGCCAGCAGTTACTTAGGGACAGGGTTCAATGAGCAGTTCTTC,CASSYLGTGFNEQFF
TRBD1,.,TRBJ2-2,TRBV7-3,TGTGCCAGCAGCTTCACAGGGGGCGGGGAGCTGTTTTTT,CASSFTGGGELFF
.,.,TRBJ1-2,TRBV5-5,TGTGCCAGCAGCTTCGTTAACGTCCCGGAAGGCTACACCTTC,CASSFVNVPEGYTF
.,few,TRBJ1-1,TRBV5-1,TGCGCCAGCAGCCGAGTCCTCACAGGAACTGAAGCTTTCTTT,CASSRVLTGTEAFF
.,.,TRBJ2-1,TRBV28,TGTGCCAGCAGTTCCCAGGGAGGCTCCTACAATGAGCAGTTCTTC,CASSSQGGSYNEQFF
.,.,TRBJ1-3,TRBV9,TGTGCCAGTTCCTACTCTGGAAACACCATATATTTT,CASSYSGNTIYF
TRBD2,.,TRBJ2-7,TRBV5-1,TGCGCCAGCAGCTTGAGAGGGACTAGCGGGAATTACGAGCAGTACTTC,CASSLRGTSGNYEQYF
.,.,TRBJ1-5,TRBV28,TGTGCCAGCAGCCCGAACATCGATAGCAATCAGCCCCAGCATTTT,CASSPNIDSNQPQHF
.,.,TRBJ2-1,TRBV25-1,TGTGCCAGCCAAACCGGGTGGGGCTCCTACAATGAGCAGTTCTTC,CASQTGWGSYNEQFF
TRBD1,.,TRBJ1-1,TRBV6-6,TGTGCCAGCAATCATGGAGACAGGGACACTGAAGCTTTCTTT,CASNHGDRDTEAFF
TRBD2,.,TRBJ2-7,TRBV11-2,TGTGCCAGCAGCTTAGACCATAGCGGGGGCATCTCCTACGAGCAGTACTTC,CASSLDHSGGISYEQYF
.,.,TRBJ1-1,TRBV11-2,TGTGCCAGCGCCACCCTCGGGGGAGGCACTGAAGCTTTCTTT,CASATLGGGTEAFF
.,.,TRBJ2-3,TRBV19,TGTGCCAGTAGTAAATTGCCTGGCACAGATACGCAGTATTTT,CASSKLPGTDTQYF
.,.,TRBJ1-1,TRBV27,TGTGCCAGCAGACAAAGGTTGACGGAAGGGGACACTGAAGCTTTCTTT,CASRQRLTEGDTEAFF
.,.,TRBJ2-3,TRBV5-6,TGTGCCAGCAGCCGGGGTTACCACAAGGCAGATACGCAGTATTTT,CASSRGYHKADTQYF
TRBD2,.,TRBJ2-1,TRBV11-2,TGTGCCAGCAGCTCACTAGCGGGAGTAGGTGAGCAGTTCTTC,CASSSLAGVGEQFF
.,.,TRBJ1-2,TRBV4-3,TGCGCCAGCAGCTCTCGACCCTCCAGTGACTATGGCTACACCTTC,CASSSRPSSDYGYTF
TRBD1,once,TRBJ2-4,TRBV4-1,TGCGCCAGCAGCCAACCATTTAGGGGGCGCGATAGAAGAAACATTCAGTACTTC,CASSQPFRGRDRRNIQYF
TRBD1,.,TRBJ2-7,TRBV18,TGTGCCAGCTCACCACCTACCGGGACAGGGGGCCACGAGCAGTACTTC,CASSPPTGTGGHEQYF
TRBD1,few,TRBJ1-2,TRBV6-6,TGTGCCAGCAGTTCCGGGACAGGGCCAAGTGGCTACACCTTC,CASSSGTGPSGYTF
.,.,TRBJ1-6,TRBV28,TGTGCCAGCAGGGGGAGCTCCTATAATTCACCCCTCCACTTT,CASRGSSYNSPLHF
.,.,TRBJ2-3,TRBV5-5,TGTGCCAGCAGGCCGCAGGGAACCGGGTCAGATACGCAGTATTTT,CASRPQGTGSDTQYF
.,once,TRBJ1-4,TRBV6-5,TGTGCCAGCAGAACCCAGGGGTCGGCTAATGAAAAACTGTTTTTT,CASRTQGSANEKLFF
TRBD2,once,TRBJ2-3,TRBV4-1,TGCGCCAGCAGCCAAGATTCTAGCGGGATTAGCACAGATACGCAGTATTTT,CASSQDSSGISTDTQYF
.,.,TRBJ1-1,TRBV11-3,TGTGCCAGCAGCTCTAAGGCAGGTGCTATGAACACTGAAGCTTTCTTT,CASSSKAGAMNTEAFF
.,.,TRBJ2-7,TRBV30,TGTGCCTGGAGTGTAGGGCAGACCTACGAGCAGTACTTC,CAWSVGQTYEQYF
.,.,TRBJ1-6,TRBV30,TGTGCCTGGAGAGGAGGGATCAATTCACCCCTCCACTTT,CAWRGGINSPLHF
.,.,TRBJ2-7,TRBV19,TGTGCCAGTAGTATTAAGGGACGGGAGCAGTACTTC,CASSIKGREQYF
TRBD1,.,TRBJ2-1,TRBV28,TGTGCCAGCAGTTTATGGGACAGGGGCAATGAGCAGTTCTTC,CASSLWDRGNEQFF
.,.,TRBJ1-5,TRBV24-1,TGTGCCACCAGTGATGATGGGACTCAGCCCCAGCATTTT,CATSDDGTQPQHF
TRBD1,few,TRBJ1-1,TRBV19,TGTGCCAGTAGTACACCTTGGACAGGTGAAGCTTTCTTT,CASSTPWTGEAFF
.,.,TRBJ2-3,TRBV7-2,TGTGCCAGCAGCTTAGCCGGGGCCGACCGGTATACGCAGTATTTT,CASSLAGADRYTQYF
.,.,TRBJ1-2,TRBV29-1,TGCAGCGAGGACTATGGCTACACCTTC,CSEDYGYTF
.,once,TRBJ1-4,TRBV19,TGTGCCAGTAGTATCGGAGCAACTAATGAAAAACTGTTTTTT,CASSIGATNEKLFF
TRBD2,.,TRBJ2-7,TRBV11-2,TGTGCCAGCAGTGCTATGACTAGCGGGGCTTCCTACGAGCAGTACTTC,CASSAMTSGASYEQYF